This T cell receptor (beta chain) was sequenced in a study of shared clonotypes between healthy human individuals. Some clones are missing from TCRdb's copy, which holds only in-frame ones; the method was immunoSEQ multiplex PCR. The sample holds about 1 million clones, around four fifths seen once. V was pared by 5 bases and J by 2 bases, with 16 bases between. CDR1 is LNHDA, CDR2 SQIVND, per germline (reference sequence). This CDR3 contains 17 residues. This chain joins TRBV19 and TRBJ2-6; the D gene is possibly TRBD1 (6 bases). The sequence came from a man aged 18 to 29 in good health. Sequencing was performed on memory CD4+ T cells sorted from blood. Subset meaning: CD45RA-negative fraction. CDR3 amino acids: CASSVTGRSAGANVLTF. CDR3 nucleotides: TGTGCCAGTAGTGTAACAGGGCGTAGCGCTGGGGCCAACGTCCTGACTTTC.